This entry features one T cell receptor (beta chain) sequence. Peripheral blood CD8+ and CD4+ T cells were profiled by TCR beta sequencing. Negative isolation was used for CD8+ and CD4+ T cells, and FACS enrichment was applied to TEMRA cells. V trimming: 5 bases; J trimming: 5 bases; junction bases outside the gene matches: 6. This CDR3 region has 13 residues. Per germline, CDR1 SGDLS and CDR2 YYNGEE. The sample belongs to a study of CD8 T cells in Susac syndrome. Random hexamers were used to reverse transcribe the RNA input (roughly 0.5 to 1 ug). Across 54 Vbeta and 13 Jbeta, TCR beta CDR3 was amplified with immunoSEQ multiplex PCR. TCRdb fed the immunoSEQ multiplex PCR reads into MiXCR, producing one record per CDR3 protein. Among approximately 75,000 distinct CDR3 sequences listed, roughly 94% were seen once.

The clonotype comes from a human donor in good health. Sequencing was done on a sample of CD8+ T cells from PBMCs. The chain is built from TRBV9 and TRBJ2-5; 7 bases agree with TRBD2. Here the CDR3 DNA reads TGTGCCAGCAGAGGGACTATGGGGGAGACCCAGTACTTC. Protein product: CASRGTMGETQYF. Based on the CDR3 plus reference TRBV9 and TRBJ2-5, the full variable domain is DSGVTQTPKHLITATGQRVTLRCSPRSGDLSVYWYQQSLDQGLQFLIQYYNGEERAKGNILERFSAQQFPDLHSELNLSSLELGDSALYFCASRGTMGETQYFGPGTRLLVL.